This TCR beta chain was identified in a study of vaccination and CD4 T cells after COVID-19. This clonotype was observed a few times. What it binds is unknown. Treatment here: roughly 11-day PBMC culture with coronavirus spike peptide pools or control peptides (ViraFEST assay). Medium was half-exchanged with fresh IL-2 medium on days 3 and 7. At the Johns Hopkins FTIC core, DNA taken from cultured CD4+ T cells was sequenced by way of the Oncomine TCR Beta short-read assay. TCRdb re-analysed the PCR reads in MiXCR, keeping a single row per CDR3 protein. Here the sample spans several thousand distinct CDR3 sequences, 55% to 75% being singletons. The V and J ends lost 4 bases and 1 base respectively, with 11 bases between them. The germline CDR1 and CDR2 sequences are SGHRS and YFSETQ. CDR3 length equals 14 residues.

The J gene is TRBJ1-1, the V gene TRBV5-1; TRBD1 might be the D (5 bases). The sample was CD4+ T cells from blood, cultured in vitro. This sequence was found in a human donor who had recovered from COVID-19. CDR3 DNA: TGCGCCAGCAGCGAGACAACAGGGAACACTGAAGCTTTCTTT. Its translation is CASSETTGNTEAFF.